A single sample gave rise to the 28 T cell receptor beta chains below, sequenced in a study of CD8 T cells in ankylosing spondylitis. Using its own MiXCR run on the 5' RACE reads, TCRdb lists one record per CDR3 protein. The sample shows 180,000 or so distinct CDR3 sequences, under 14% of them seen only once. Sequencing used blood, either unsorted or a sorted T cell fraction (not recorded which). The receptors shown here come from a male donor with ankylosing spondylitis or in good health (not recorded which).

This clonotype came up many times. The chain carries TRBV2 and TRBJ2-3; 11 bases match TRBD2. Germline CDR1 is SNHLY and CDR2 is FYNNEI. With 7 bases clipped from V and 10 bases from J, the junction kept 10 bases outside the gene matches. CDR3 length: 14 residues. This chain's CDR3 is CASTLTSGTGSQYF. In DNA form, the CDR3 reads TGTGCCAGCACTCTGACTAGCGGGACTGGTTCGCAGTATTTT.

The rearrangement links TRBV19 to TRBJ2-1; TRBD1 matches at 7 bases. V lost 3 bases, J lost 4 bases, and 6 bases stayed unmatched. The CDR3 sequence is 15 residues long. Germline V gives CDR1 LNHDA, CDR2 SQIVND (reference sequence). CDR3 coding DNA: TGTGCCAGTAGTATTAGACAGGGCGGGTACAATGAGCAGTTCTTC. Protein: CASSIRQGGYNEQFF.

This clonotype was recorded at least ten times. This chain connects TRBV29-1 to TRBJ2-1, with 10 bases aligning to TRBD1. The CDR3 extends over 13 amino acids. The V gene's germline CDR1 is SQVTM and CDR2 ANQGSEA. V dropped 7 bases and J dropped 5; count of bases not matched to a gene: 5. CDR3 residues: CSAWTGGNNEQFF. In DNA, the CDR3 is TGCAGCGCCTGGACAGGGGGAAACAATGAGCAGTTCTTC.

The genes are TRBV28 and TRBJ1-1; perhaps TRBD1 as D (6 bases). Germline CDR1 is MDHEN and CDR2 is SYDVKM. CDR3 length: 12 residues. The ends were cut back, 7 bases at V and 9 bases at J, with 15 bases in the middle. The CDR3 nucleotides are TGTGCCAGCACCCGACTCGGGGGGCAAGCTTTCTTT. Translated: CASTRLGGQAFF.

J is TRBJ2-5 and V is TRBV14, with D uncertain. V dropped 1 base and J dropped 2 bases, with 14 bases sitting between them. This CDR3 has 16 amino acids. Germline V gene data show CDR1 as SGHDN and CDR2 as FVKESK. The CDR3 DNA follows: TGTGCCAGCAGCCAAGTTGGTTTCGCATGGCAAGAGACCCAGTACTTC. It codes for CASSQVGFAWQETQYF.

This clonotype appeared many times. The rearrangement uses TRBV6-5 and TRBJ2-1; D gene uncertain. V was cut by 2 bases and J by 4 bases, with 9 bases left in between. The CDR3 spans 14 residues. Germline values: CDR1 MNHEY, CDR2 SVGAGI. CDR3 amino acids: CASSYADGYNEQFF. CDR3 sequence (DNA): TGTGCCAGCAGTTACGCGGACGGTTACAATGAGCAGTTCTTC.

Comment on this clonotype: This could be a read error, since a much larger clone is one nucleotide away. V is TRBV20-1 and J is TRBJ1-5, with D unresolved. The germline CDR1 and CDR2 sequences are DFQATT and SNEGSKA (reference sequence). The CDR3 consists of 13 residues. V lost 3 bases to trimming and J lost 4 bases, with 10 bases between them. The DNA of the CDR3 is TGCAGTGCTAGGCAGATAGGGAATCAGCCCCAGCATTTT. Its translation is CSARQIGNQPQHF.

This clonotype was seen ten or more times. The genes are TRBV12-3 or TRBV12-4 and TRBJ1-5; D not certain. Trimming pared 6 bases from V and 1 base from J, leaving 19 bases between. The CDR3 covers 17 residues. The CDR3 DNA is TGTGCCAGCAGGTCACCTCGGGTGGGAGGAAGCAATCAGCCCCAGCATTTT. Translating gives CASRSPRVGGSNQPQHF.

This chain's CDR3 is CASSVLAGSGEQYF. The CDR3 region has the DNA TGTGCCAGCAGTGTTTTAGCGGGATCGGGCGAGCAGTACTTC. This chain uses TRBV2 with TRBJ2-7; 8 nucleotides line up with TRBD2. The V segment lost 4 bases and the J segment 6 bases; nucleotides outside the gene matches: 8. The germline CDR1 and CDR2 sequences are SNHLY and FYNNEI. The length of the CDR3 is 14 residues.

This clonotype came up many times. This chain links TRBV28 with TRBJ2-7; TRBD1 might be the D (6 bases). Per germline, CDR1 MDHEN and CDR2 SYDVKM. Trimming removed 9 bases from V and 0 bases from J, with 12 bases in between. This CDR3 has 13 amino acids. The CDR3 is CASRDTRSYEQYF. The CDR3 DNA reads TGTGCCAGTCGGGACACTCGCTCCTACGAGCAGTACTTC.

For this clonotype: One junction end does not reproduce the germline sequence, and a read error may be involved. The chain combines TRBV27 with TRBJ2-6; possibly TRBD1 for D (5 bases). Looked up from germline, CDR1 is MNHEY and CDR2 is SMNVEV (reference sequence). This CDR3 is built from 13 residues. The CDR3 spells CASRPSGANVMTF. CDR3 coding DNA: TGTGCCAGCAGACCGTCTGGGGCCAACGTCATGACTTTC.

The J gene is TRBJ1-1, the V gene TRBV29-1; TRBD1 matches 7 bases. CDR1 SQVTM and CDR2 ANQGSEA come from the germline V gene. V lost 2 bases, J lost 1 base, and 1 base stayed unmatched. This CDR3 contains 13 residues. This chain's CDR3 is CSVERDRNTEAFF. DNA of the CDR3: TGCAGCGTTGAAAGGGACAGGAACACTGAAGCTTTCTTT.

This clonotype appeared many times. V is TRBV9 and J is TRBJ2-1; tentative D call: TRBD2 (6 bases). CDR1 and CDR2 from the germline V gene are SGDLS and YYNGEE. The CDR3 sequence is 16 residues long. Trimming shortened V by 0 bases and J by 5 bases, and 15 bases separated the two germline ends. In DNA form, the CDR3 reads TGTGCCAGCAGCGTAGGCAGACTAGTATTACACAATGAGCAGTTCTTC. Protein: CASSVGRLVLHNEQFF.

The table lists this clonotype with a few counts. The chain has TRBV6-5 and TRBJ2-3; TRBD1 might be the D (6 bases). Trimming took 2 bases from V and 15 from J, leaving 36 bases between them. Germline CDR1 is MNHEY and CDR2 is SVGAGI. This CDR3 comprises 19 residues. CDR3 region: CASSYLLDSGQSSTDTPYF. CDR3 DNA: TGTGCCAGCAGTTACCTTTTAGACAGCGGACAGAGCAGCACAGATACGCCCTATTTT.

This clonotype was counted at least ten times. V is TRBV7-2 and J is TRBJ2-3, with a weak D call TRBD2 (6 bases). Germline lookup yields CDR1 SGHTA and CDR2 FQGNSA. The CDR3 is made up of 14 amino acids. V was shortened by 3 bases and J by 3 bases, with 10 bases between the two germline ends. This CDR3 reads CASSLGGVTDTQYF. The CDR3 DNA follows: TGTGCCAGCAGCTTGGGCGGGGTAACAGATACGCAGTATTTT.

The V call is TRBV3-1, the J call TRBJ2-1; 16 bases match TRBD2. The V gene end was trimmed by 4 bases and the J gene end by 15 bases; junction bases not matched to a gene: 9. The CDR3 runs to 15 residues. Looked up from germline, CDR1 is LGHDT and CDR2 is YNNKEL (reference sequence). CDR3 sequence: CASSLGLAGGRMAFF. CDR3 coding DNA: TGTGCCAGCAGCCTGGGACTAGCGGGAGGGCGGATGGCGTTCTTC.

This chain joins TRBV6-1 and TRBJ1-6, with 11 nucleotides matching TRBD1. Per the germline V gene, CDR1 is MNHNS and CDR2 is SASEGT. V dropped 6 bases and J dropped 7; count of bases not matched to a gene: 2. This CDR3 comprises 14 residues. The CDR3 nucleotides read TGTGCCAGCAGAAGGACAGGGGGCAATTCACCCCTCCACTTT. Translation gives CASRRTGGNSPLHF.

This clonotype was observed at least ten times. The genes are TRBV20-1 and TRBJ2-1, with 8 bases matching TRBD2. The germline V gene encodes CDR1 DFQATT and CDR2 SNEGSKA (reference sequence). This CDR3 region has 14 residues. CDR3 sequence reads: CTPRAGGTYNEQFF. The CDR3 region has the DNA TGCACCCCACGGGCGGGGGGCACCTACAATGAGCAGTTCTTC.

This clonotype was detected many times. The chain uses TRBV12-3 or TRBV12-4 and TRBJ2-3; D is perhaps TRBD2 (6 bases). The CDR3 is 15 residues long. Between the trimmed V and J ends, which lost 3 bases and 6 bases, there was a span of 16 bases. The DNA of the CDR3 is TGTGCCAGCAGTTTGGGGACTCCAATGGGGGATACGCAGTATTTT. Translated, it gives CASSLGTPMGDTQYF.

This clonotype was seen only a few times. The chain has TRBV5-1 and TRBJ1-1; D may be TRBD1 (5 bases). The germline gives CDR1 SGHRS, CDR2 YFSETQ. V shed 1 base and J shed 4 bases, with 11 bases lying between them. This CDR3 contains 14 residues. This CDR3 is CASSLSGGVTEAFF. In nucleotides, the CDR3 is TGCGCCAGCAGCTTGAGTGGGGGTGTCACTGAAGCTTTCTTT.

Ten or more counts support this clonotype. The chain joins TRBV29-1 to TRBJ1-4; possibly TRBD1 for D (6 bases). There are 15 residues in the CDR3. Trimming stripped 4 bases from V and 2 bases from J, with 14 bases between. From germline, CDR1 is SQVTM and CDR2 ANQGSEA. The CDR3 spells CSVAGAEATNEKLFF. Here the CDR3 DNA reads TGCAGCGTTGCAGGGGCGGAGGCGACTAATGAAAAACTGTTTTTT.

This rearrangement joins TRBV13 to TRBJ2-5, with 8 nucleotides matching TRBD2. The germline V gene encodes CDR1 PRHDT and CDR2 FYEKMQ (reference sequence). V was pared by 5 bases and J by 1 base, with 9 bases of the junction left unmatched. The CDR3 extends over 16 amino acids. The DNA of the CDR3 is TGTGCCAGCAGCATTAGCGGGATGGTAGTCCAAGAGACCCAGTACTTC. Its translation: CASSISGMVVQETQYF.

Notes on this clonotype: This clone may be a read error of a much larger clone one base away. The V gene is TRBV2, the J gene TRBJ2-1, with no clear D. Germline V gene lookup returns CDR1 SNHLY and CDR2 FYNNEI. The CDR3 has 15 amino acids. CDR3 protein: CANSEVTSSYNEQFF. As DNA, the CDR3 is TGTGCCAACAGTGAAGTAACCAGTTCCTACAATGAGCAGTTCTTC.

This clonotype has only a few counts. The chain joins TRBV18 to TRBJ2-1; 7 bases agree with TRBD2. The junction had 7 bases not matched to a gene; V was cut back by 6 bases and J by 8 bases. CDR1 is KGHSH and CDR2 is LQKENI in the germline V gene. The CDR3 length is 13 residues. The CDR3 sequence: CASSLTSSYEQFF. CDR3 nucleotides: TGTGCCAGCTCCCTGACTAGCAGCTATGAGCAGTTCTTC.

This clonotype was seen at least ten times. V usage is TRBV3-1 and J usage is TRBJ2-5, with TRBD1 matching 7 bases. Germline CDR1 is LGHDT and CDR2 is YNNKEL (reference sequence). V was clipped by 4 bases and J by 1 base; unmatched bases: 3. This CDR3 has 14 amino acids. CDR3 nucleotides: TGTGCCAGCAGCCCACAGGGGCGCCAAGAGACCCAGTACTTC. Protein: CASSPQGRQETQYF.

This clonotype was detected ten times or more. The chain combines TRBV6-1 with TRBJ1-1; D not certain. Germline V gene sequence: CDR1 MNHNS, CDR2 SASEGT. This CDR3 contains 15 residues. V shed 7 bases and J shed 1 base, with 16 bases lying between them. This CDR3 reads CASTLRGPRNTEAFF. The CDR3 coding sequence is TGTGCCAGCACCCTAAGAGGGCCGAGGAACACTGAAGCTTTCTTT.

This chain joins TRBV7-9 and TRBJ2-5, with D unresolved. The CDR3 extends over 12 amino acids. Deletions cut 1 base from V and 10 bases from J, with 10 bases between. The germline gives CDR1 SEHNR, CDR2 FQNEAQ (reference sequence). The DNA for the CDR3 is TGTGCCAGCAGCTTAGATAGGACGGACCAGTACTTC. It codes for CASSLDRTDQYF.

On this clonotype: It may be a read error: a sequence one base away is much more abundant. V gene TRBV3-1 combines with J gene TRBJ2-1; D ambiguous. Trimming stripped 1 base from V and 4 bases from J, with 14 bases between. CDR1 and CDR2 (germline): LGHDT, YNNKEL (reference sequence). CDR3 length: 16 amino acids. For the CDR3, the DNA is TGTGCCAGCAGCCAAGGGGGATTAGTGGGATACAATGAGCAGTTCTTC. This encodes CASSQGGLVGYNEQFF.